In this sample, the clone carrying this T cell receptor beta chain turned up many times. Its antigen remains unidentified. These data originate in a study of response to subunit inactivated influenza vaccine. TCRdb processed the RT-PCR reads anew with MiXCR; each CDR3 protein has one entry. The sample contains about 520,000 distinct CDR3 sequences, 6% to 9% of which appear only once. Broader study findings: Authors suggested seasonal influenza vaccinations each recruit few new T cells.

The CDR3 is 13 amino acids. From germline, CDR1 is MNHNS and CDR2 SASEGT. V was trimmed by 6 bases and J by 5 bases, leaving 11 bases between them. The sequence was collected from a man aged 50 to 69 who received an inactivated influenza vaccine. This specimen was PBMCs from blood, taken less than 30 months after vaccination. The chain couples TRBV6-1 to TRBJ2-1; D ambiguous. CDR3 loop: CASSHDSNNEQFF. DNA of the CDR3: TGTGCCAGCAGCCATGACTCAAACAATGAGCAGTTCTTC.